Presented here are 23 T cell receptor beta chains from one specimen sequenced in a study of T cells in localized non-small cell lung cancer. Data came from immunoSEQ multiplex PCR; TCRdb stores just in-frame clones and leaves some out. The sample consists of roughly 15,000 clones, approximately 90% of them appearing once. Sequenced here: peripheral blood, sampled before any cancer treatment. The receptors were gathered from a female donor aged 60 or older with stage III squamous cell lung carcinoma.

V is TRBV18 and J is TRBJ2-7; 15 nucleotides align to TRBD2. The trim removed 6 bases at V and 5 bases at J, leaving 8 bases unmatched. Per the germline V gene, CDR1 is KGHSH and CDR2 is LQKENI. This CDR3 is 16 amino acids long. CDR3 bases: TGTGCCAGCTCCCCGATGTGGACTAGCGGGAGGGACGAGCAGTACTTC. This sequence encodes CASSPMWTSGRDEQYF.

The CDR3 bases are TGTGCCAGCAGCCCTAACTTGGGGGCGCACAATCAGCCCCAGCATTTT. Protein product: CASSPNLGAHNQPQHF. The rearrangement uses TRBV7-8 and TRBJ1-5; D is possibly TRBD1 (6 bases). This CDR3 spans 16 amino acids. V was trimmed by 5 bases and J by 3 bases, leaving 17 bases between them. The V gene's germline CDR1 is SGHVS and CDR2 FQNEAQ. Full variable domain (rest looked up from reference TRBV7-8 and TRBJ1-5): GAGVSQSPRYKVAKRGQDVALRCDPISGHVSLFWYQQALGQGPEFLTYFQNEAQLDKSGLPSDRFFAERPEGSVSTLKIQRTQQEDSAVYLCASSPNLGAHNQPQHFGDGTRLSIL.

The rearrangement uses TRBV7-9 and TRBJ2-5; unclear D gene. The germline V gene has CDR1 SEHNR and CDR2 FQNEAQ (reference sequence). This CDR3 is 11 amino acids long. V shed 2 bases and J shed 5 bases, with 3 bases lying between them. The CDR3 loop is CASSLSETQYF. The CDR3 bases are TGTGCCAGCAGCTTATCGGAGACCCAGTACTTC.

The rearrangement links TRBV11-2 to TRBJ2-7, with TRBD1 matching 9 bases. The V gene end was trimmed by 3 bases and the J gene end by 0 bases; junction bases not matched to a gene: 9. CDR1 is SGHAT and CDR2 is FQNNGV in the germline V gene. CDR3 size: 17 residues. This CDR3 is CASSFVRGQGISYEQYF. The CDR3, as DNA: TGTGCCAGCAGCTTTGTTCGAGGACAGGGGATCTCCTACGAGCAGTACTTC.

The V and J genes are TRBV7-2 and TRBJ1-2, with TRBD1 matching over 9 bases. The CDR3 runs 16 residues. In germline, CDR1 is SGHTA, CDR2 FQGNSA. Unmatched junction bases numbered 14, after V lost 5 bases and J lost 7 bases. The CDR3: CASSPVGAQGASGYTF. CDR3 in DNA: TGTGCCAGCAGCCCCGTGGGGGCACAGGGGGCGTCTGGCTACACCTTC.

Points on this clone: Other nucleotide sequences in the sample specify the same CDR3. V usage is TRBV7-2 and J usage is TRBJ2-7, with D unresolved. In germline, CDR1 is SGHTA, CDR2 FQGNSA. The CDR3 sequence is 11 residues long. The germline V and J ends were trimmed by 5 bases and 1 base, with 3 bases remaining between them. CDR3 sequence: CASSLSYEQYF. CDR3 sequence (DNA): TGTGCCAGCAGCCTATCCTACGAGCAGTACTTC.

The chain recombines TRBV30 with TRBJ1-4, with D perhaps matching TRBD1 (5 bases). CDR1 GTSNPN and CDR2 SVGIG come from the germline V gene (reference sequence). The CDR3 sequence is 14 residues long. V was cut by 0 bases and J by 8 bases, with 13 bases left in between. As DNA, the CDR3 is TGTGCCTGGAGTGTAAGAGGGGCCAGCGAAAAACTGTTTTTT. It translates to CAWSVRGASEKLFF.

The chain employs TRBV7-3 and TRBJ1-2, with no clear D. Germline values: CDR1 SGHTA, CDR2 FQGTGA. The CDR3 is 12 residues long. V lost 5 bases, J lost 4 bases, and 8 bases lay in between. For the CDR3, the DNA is TGTGCCAGCAGCCCCGAGCCCTATGGCTACACCTTC. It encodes CASSPEPYGYTF.

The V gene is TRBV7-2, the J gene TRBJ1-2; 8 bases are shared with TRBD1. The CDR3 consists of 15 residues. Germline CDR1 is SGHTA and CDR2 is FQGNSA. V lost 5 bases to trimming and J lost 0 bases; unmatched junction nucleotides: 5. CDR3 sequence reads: CASSLRTGTNYGYTF. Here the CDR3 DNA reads TGTGCCAGCAGCCTCCGGACAGGGACTAACTATGGCTACACCTTC.

The CDR3 DNA reads TGTGCCAGCAGTGTGTCGGCTAATGAAAAACTGTTTTTT. This translates into CASSVSANEKLFF. V and J are TRBV6-1 and TRBJ1-4; unclear D gene. Trimming shortened V by 4 bases and J by 3 bases, and 6 bases separated the two germline ends. Germline loops: CDR1 MNHNS, CDR2 SASEGT. The CDR3 length is 13 residues.

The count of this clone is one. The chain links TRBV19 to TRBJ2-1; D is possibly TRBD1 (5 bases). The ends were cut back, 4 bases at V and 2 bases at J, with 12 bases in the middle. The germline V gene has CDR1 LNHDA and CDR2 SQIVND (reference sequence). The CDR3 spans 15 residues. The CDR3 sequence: CASSTRGGTYNEQFF. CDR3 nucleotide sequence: TGTGCCAGTAGTACAAGGGGCGGAACCTACAATGAGCAGTTCTTC.

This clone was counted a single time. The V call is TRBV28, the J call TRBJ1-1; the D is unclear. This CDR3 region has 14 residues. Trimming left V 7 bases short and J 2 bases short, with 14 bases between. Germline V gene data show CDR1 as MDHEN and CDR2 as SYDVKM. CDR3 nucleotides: TGTGCCAGCACTCTGGACGGGAAAAACACTGAAGCTTTCTTT. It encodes CASTLDGKNTEAFF.

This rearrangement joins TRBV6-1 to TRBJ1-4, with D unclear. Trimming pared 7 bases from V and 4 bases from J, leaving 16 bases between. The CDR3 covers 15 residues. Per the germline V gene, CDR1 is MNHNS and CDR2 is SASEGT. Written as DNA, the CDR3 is TGTGCCAGCACCGAACCAGGCAATAATAATGAAAAACTGTTTTTT. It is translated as CASTEPGNNNEKLFF.

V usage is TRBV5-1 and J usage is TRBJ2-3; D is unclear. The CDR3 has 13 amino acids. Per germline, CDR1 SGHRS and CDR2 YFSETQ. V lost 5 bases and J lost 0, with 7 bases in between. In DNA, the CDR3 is TGCGCCAGCAGGGCTGGGAGCACAGATACGCAGTATTTT. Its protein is CASRAGSTDTQYF.

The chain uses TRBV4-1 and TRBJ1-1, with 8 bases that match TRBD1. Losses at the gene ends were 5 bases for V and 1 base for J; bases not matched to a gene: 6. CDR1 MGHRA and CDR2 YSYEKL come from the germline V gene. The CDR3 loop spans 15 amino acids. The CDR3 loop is CASSFQGARNTEAFF. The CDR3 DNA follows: TGCGCCAGCAGCTTTCAGGGGGCGCGGAACACTGAAGCTTTCTTT.

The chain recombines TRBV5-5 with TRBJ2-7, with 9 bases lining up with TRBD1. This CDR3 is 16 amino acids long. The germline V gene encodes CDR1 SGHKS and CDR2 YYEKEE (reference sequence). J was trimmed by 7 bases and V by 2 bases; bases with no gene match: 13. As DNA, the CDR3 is TGTGCCAGCAGCTTTTTTTCCTCCGGGACAGGGAAAGAGCAGTACTTC. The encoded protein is CASSFFSSGTGKEQYF.

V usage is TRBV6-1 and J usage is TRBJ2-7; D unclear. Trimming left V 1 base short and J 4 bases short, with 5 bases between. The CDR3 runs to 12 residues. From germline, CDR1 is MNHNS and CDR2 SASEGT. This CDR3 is CASSEVGYEQYF. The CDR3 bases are TGTGCCAGCAGTGAAGTGGGATACGAGCAGTACTTC.

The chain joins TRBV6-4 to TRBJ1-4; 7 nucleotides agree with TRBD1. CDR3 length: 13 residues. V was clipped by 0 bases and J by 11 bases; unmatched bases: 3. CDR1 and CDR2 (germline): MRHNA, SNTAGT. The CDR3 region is CASSDSEQGKLFF. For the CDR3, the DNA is TGTGCCAGCAGTGACTCGGAACAGGGGAAACTGTTTTTT.

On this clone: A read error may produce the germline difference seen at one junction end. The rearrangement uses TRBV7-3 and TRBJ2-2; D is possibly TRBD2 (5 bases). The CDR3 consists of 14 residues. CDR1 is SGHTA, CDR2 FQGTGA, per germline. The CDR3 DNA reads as TGTGCCAGCAGCTGGGTGAGTGACACCGGGGAGCCGTTTTTT. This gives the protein CASSWVSDTGEPFF.

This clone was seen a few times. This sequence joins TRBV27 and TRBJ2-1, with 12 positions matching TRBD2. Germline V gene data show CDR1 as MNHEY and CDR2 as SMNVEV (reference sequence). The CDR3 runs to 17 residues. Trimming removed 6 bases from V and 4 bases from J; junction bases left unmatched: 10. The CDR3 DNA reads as TGTGCCAGCAGCCCACTCCAGCTAGCGGGAGGGTACAATGAGCAGTTCTTC. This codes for CASSPLQLAGGYNEQFF.

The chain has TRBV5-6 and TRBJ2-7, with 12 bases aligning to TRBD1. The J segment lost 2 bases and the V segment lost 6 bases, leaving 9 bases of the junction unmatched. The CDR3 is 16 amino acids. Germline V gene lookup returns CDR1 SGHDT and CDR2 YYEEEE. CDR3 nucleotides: TGTGCCAGCATTAAGGCGGGACAGGGGGCCGCCTACGAGCAGTACTTC. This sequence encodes CASIKAGQGAAYEQYF.

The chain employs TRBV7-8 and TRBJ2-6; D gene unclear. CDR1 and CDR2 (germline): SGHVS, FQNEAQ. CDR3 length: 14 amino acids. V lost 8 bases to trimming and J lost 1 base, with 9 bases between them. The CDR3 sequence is CASGDRSGANVLTF. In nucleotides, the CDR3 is TGTGCCAGCGGCGATCGGTCTGGGGCCAACGTCCTGACTTTC.

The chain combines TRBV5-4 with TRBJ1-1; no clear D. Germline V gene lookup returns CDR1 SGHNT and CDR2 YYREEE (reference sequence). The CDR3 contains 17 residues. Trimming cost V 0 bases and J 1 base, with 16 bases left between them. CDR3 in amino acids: CASSLEVRILGNTEAFF. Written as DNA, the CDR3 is TGTGCCAGCAGCTTGGAGGTCAGGATCCTTGGGAACACTGAAGCTTTCTTT.